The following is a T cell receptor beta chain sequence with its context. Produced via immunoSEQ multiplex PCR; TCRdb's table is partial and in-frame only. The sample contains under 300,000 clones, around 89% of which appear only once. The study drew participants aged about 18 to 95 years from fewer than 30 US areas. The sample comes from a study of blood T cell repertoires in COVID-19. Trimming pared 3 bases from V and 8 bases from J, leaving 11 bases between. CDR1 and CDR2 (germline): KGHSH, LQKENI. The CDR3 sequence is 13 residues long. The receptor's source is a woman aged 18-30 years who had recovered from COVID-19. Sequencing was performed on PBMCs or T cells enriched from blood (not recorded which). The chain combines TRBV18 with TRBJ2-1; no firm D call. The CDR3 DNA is TGTGCCAGCTCACCTCTGACCAGCGATGAGCAGTTCTTC. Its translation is CASSPLTSDEQFF.